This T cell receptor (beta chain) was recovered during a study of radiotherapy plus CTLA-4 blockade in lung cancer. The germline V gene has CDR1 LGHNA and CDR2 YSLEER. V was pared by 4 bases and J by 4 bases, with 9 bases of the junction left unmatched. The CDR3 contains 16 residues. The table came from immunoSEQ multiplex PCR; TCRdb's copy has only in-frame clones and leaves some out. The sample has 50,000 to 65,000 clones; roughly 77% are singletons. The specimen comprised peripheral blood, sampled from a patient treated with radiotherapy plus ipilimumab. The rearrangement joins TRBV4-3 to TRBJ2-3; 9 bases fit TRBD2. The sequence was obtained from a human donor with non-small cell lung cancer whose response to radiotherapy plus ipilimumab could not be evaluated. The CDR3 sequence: CASSPWASGISDTQYF. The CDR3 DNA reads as TGCGCCAGCAGCCCTTGGGCTAGCGGGATCTCAGATACGCAGTATTTT.